A single sample gave rise to the 9 T cell receptor beta chains below, sequenced in a study of control samples from healthy donors and cancer patients. Clones were sequenced by immunoSEQ multiplex PCR, and TCRdb holds only the in-frame ones, with some missing. In the table there are hundreds of thousands of clones, more than 80% of which are singletons. Sample: PBMCs. These receptors were obtained from a man aged 40-50 years with head and neck cancer.

The J gene is TRBJ2-7, the V gene TRBV28; 7 nucleotides line up with TRBD1. Germline CDR1 MDHEN, CDR2 SYDVKM. The trim removed 3 bases at V and 2 bases at J, leaving 10 bases unmatched. This CDR3 region has 16 residues. The CDR3 loop is CASSLIFTGQPYEQYF. As DNA, the CDR3 is TGTGCCAGCAGTTTGATCTTCACGGGACAGCCCTACGAGCAGTACTTC.

The V call is TRBV30, the J call TRBJ1-2; perhaps TRBD1 as D (5 bases). Germline V gene data show CDR1 as GTSNPN and CDR2 as SVGIG (reference sequence). The CDR3 extends over 12 amino acids. V was clipped by 2 bases and J by 2 bases, with 6 bases between them. The CDR3 DNA reads TGTGCCTGGAGTAGGGGCAACTATGGCTACACCTTC. Its translation: CAWSRGNYGYTF. Drawing the rest from reference TRBV30 and TRBJ1-2, the complete variable domain is SQTIHQWPATLVQPVGSPLSLECTVEGTSNPNLYWYRQAAGRGLQLLFYSVGIGQISSEVPQNLSASRPQDRQFILSSKKLLLSDSGFYLCAWSRGNYGYTFGSGTRLTVV.

The V and J genes are TRBV6-2 or TRBV6-3 and TRBJ2-3; D gene unclear. Trimming pared 1 base from V and 7 bases from J, leaving 18 bases between. CDR1 MNHEY and CDR2 SVGEGT come from the germline V gene. The CDR3 runs 16 residues. As DNA, the CDR3 is TGTGCCAGCAGTTACTTAAATTACGGCCTAAGCTATACGCAGTATTTT. It is translated as CASSYLNYGLSYTQYF.

The chain is built from TRBV19 and TRBJ1-3; the D is unclear. The CDR3 consists of 15 residues. Trimming stripped 6 bases from V and 2 bases from J, with 14 bases between. Germline values: CDR1 LNHDA, CDR2 SQIVND (reference sequence). In DNA form, the CDR3 reads TGTGCCAGTAGCCGGACGCACGAGCCTGGAAACACCATATATTTT. Protein sequence: CASSRTHEPGNTIYF.

V is TRBV2 and J is TRBJ2-2; D is undetermined. The CDR3 consists of 14 residues. V lost 6 bases and J lost 1, with 9 bases in between. Germline CDR1 and CDR2: SNHLY and FYNNEI. In nucleotides, the CDR3 is TGTGCCAGCAGAGGTACGGGGAACACCGGGGAGCTGTTTTTT. Translated, it gives CASRGTGNTGELFF.

This clone was picked up one time. V and J are TRBV28 and TRBJ2-2; D is uncertain. The CDR3 covers 23 residues. From germline, CDR1 is MDHEN and CDR2 SYDVKM. V dropped 4 bases and J dropped 2 bases, with 35 bases sitting between them. In nucleotides, the CDR3 is TGTGCCAGCAGTTACCCCTTAAGCAGTTTAGTGATGGCCGGCCTAAATAACACCGGGGAGCTGTTTTTT. It specifies CASSYPLSSLVMAGLNNTGELFF.

The chain uses TRBV4-3 and TRBJ2-2; D unresolved. Germline CDR1 is LGHNA and CDR2 is YSLEER. The CDR3 totals 12 residues. V lost 1 base, J lost 7 bases, and 4 bases lay in between. The CDR3 region is CASSQGVGELFF. The CDR3 DNA is TGCGCCAGCAGCCAAGGGGTCGGGGAGCTGTTTTTT.

The CDR3 DNA sequence: TGTGCCAGCAGTGAGGGACTGCTCGGTGGCTACACCTTC. Translating it yields CASSEGLLGGYTF. V gene TRBV6-1 combines with J gene TRBJ1-2; possibly TRBD1 for D (5 bases). CDR1 is MNHNS, CDR2 SASEGT, per germline. Trimming took 3 bases from V and 7 from J, leaving 12 bases between them. The CDR3 contains 13 residues.

The chain joins TRBV18 to TRBJ2-2; weak D call: TRBD2 (5 bases). Trimming shortened V by 3 bases and J by 6 bases, and 8 bases separated the two germline ends. CDR3 length: 13 amino acids. Germline lookup yields CDR1 KGHSH and CDR2 LQKENI. The CDR3, as DNA: TGTGCCAGCTCACCCACGGGGTCCGGGGAGCTGTTTTTT. Translated, it gives CASSPTGSGELFF.